The 11 T cell receptor beta chains below all came from one sample that was sequenced in a study of cytomegalovirus exposure and HLA in healthy donors. Amplification used 60 Vbeta primers and 13 Jbeta primers. Produced via immunoSEQ multiplex PCR; TCRdb's table is partial and in-frame only. The sample has 170,000 or so clones, 80% seen once. The sequenced sample consisted of PBMCs. The receptor set was obtained from a male donor in good health and CMV-seropositive.

The chain employs TRBV11-2 and TRBJ2-1, with 12 bases lining up with TRBD2. The junction had 5 bases not matched to a gene; V was cut back by 4 bases and J by 7 bases. The CDR3 has 15 amino acids. Germline assignment: CDR1 SGHAT and CDR2 FQNNGV. In nucleotides, the CDR3 is TGTGCCAGCAGCTCCCTAGCGGGAGGGCCAAATGAGCAGTTCTTC. Protein: CASSSLAGGPNEQFF.

This clone was observed a single time. The rearrangement uses TRBV2 and TRBJ1-6; 10 bases map to TRBD1. Germline V gene sequence: CDR1 SNHLY, CDR2 FYNNEI. This CDR3 is built from 16 residues. V shed 8 bases, J shed 5 bases, and the junction held 9 bases outside the gene matches. CDR3 residues: CASDGDRGVNNSPLHF. CDR3 sequence (DNA): TGTGCCAGCGACGGGGACAGGGGCGTCAATAATTCACCCCTCCACTTT.

As concerns this clone: The same CDR3 arises from other DNA sequences in this sample as well. The V and J genes are TRBV7-9 and TRBJ1-4, with D possibly being TRBD1 (6 bases). The CDR3 is 14 amino acids. Deletions cut 4 bases from V and 4 bases from J, with 10 bases between. Germline CDR1 is SEHNR and CDR2 is FQNEAQ (reference sequence). The CDR3 protein is CASSSQGSNEKLFF. The CDR3 DNA follows: TGTGCCAGCAGCTCCCAGGGGAGTAATGAAAAACTGTTTTTT.

This clone was counted between two and nine times. The chain has TRBV28 and TRBJ2-7; D possibly corresponds to TRBD1 (6 bases). Between the trimmed V and J ends, which lost 7 bases and 9 bases, there was a span of 13 bases. The germline gives CDR1 MDHEN, CDR2 SYDVKM. The CDR3 spans 11 residues. The CDR3 here is CASTGLDRQYF. In nucleotides, the CDR3 is TGTGCCAGCACTGGTTTGGACAGGCAGTACTTC.

CDR3 region: CASSLNSGSSYEQYF. CDR3 in DNA: TGCGCCAGCAGCTTGAACAGCGGGAGCTCCTACGAGCAGTACTTC. The rearrangement links TRBV5-1 to TRBJ2-5; 8 bases match TRBD2. The tail of the sequence fits TRBJ2-7 better, so the J call may be wrong. This CDR3 region has 15 residues. Germline V gene data show CDR1 as SGHRS and CDR2 as YFSETQ.

V and J are TRBV5-4 and TRBJ1-1, with D tentatively TRBD1 (6 bases). Trimming took 0 bases from V and 6 from J, leaving 9 bases between them. This CDR3 spans 13 amino acids. CDR1 and CDR2 from the germline V gene are SGHNT and YYREEE (reference sequence). CDR3 in amino acids: CASSLDRAPEAFF. CDR3 sequence (DNA): TGTGCCAGCAGCTTGGACAGGGCCCCTGAAGCTTTCTTT.

This chain links TRBV7-9 with TRBJ2-1, with D perhaps TRBD1 (6 bases). This CDR3 spans 15 amino acids. CDR1 SEHNR and CDR2 FQNEAQ come from the germline V gene (reference sequence). The germline V and J ends were trimmed by 5 bases and 6 bases, with 17 bases remaining between them. CDR3 amino acids: CASSHSTGWINEQFF. The CDR3 DNA sequence: TGTGCCAGCAGCCATTCCACAGGGTGGATCAATGAGCAGTTCTTC.

The chain employs TRBV6-5 and TRBJ1-4, with 7 nucleotides matching TRBD1. CDR3 length equals 11 residues. V was clipped by 5 bases and J by 14 bases; unmatched bases: 5. Germline V gene sequence: CDR1 MNHEY, CDR2 SVGAGI. The CDR3 spells CASSVGQVLFF. The CDR3 nucleotides are TGTGCCAGCAGTGTTGGACAGGTTCTGTTTTTT.

The count of this clone is one. The chain links TRBV25-1 to TRBJ1-1, with D perhaps TRBD1 (6 bases). The CDR3 is 13 residues long. Trimming shortened V by 3 bases and J by 5 bases, and 10 bases separated the two germline ends. CDR1 and CDR2 (germline): MGHDK, SYGVNS. The DNA for the CDR3 is TGTGCCAGCAGTGATTCAGGGGAGACTGAAGCTTTCTTT. The encoded protein is CASSDSGETEAFF.

A few counts support this clone. The chain combines TRBV19 with TRBJ1-1; 8 positions agree with TRBD1. This CDR3 region has 15 residues. Germline loops: CDR1 LNHDA, CDR2 SQIVND (reference sequence). V shed 4 bases and J 6 bases; nucleotides not matched to a gene: 10. CDR3 protein: CASSRGTGNNPEAFF. In DNA form, the CDR3 reads TGTGCCAGTAGTAGGGGGACAGGCAATAATCCTGAAGCTTTCTTT.

In this sample, this clone turned up once. CDR3: CASRNGQGVDGYTF. In nucleotides, the CDR3 is TGTGCCAGCAGAAATGGACAGGGGGTGGATGGCTACACCTTC. This rearrangement joins TRBV5-4 to TRBJ1-2; 10 positions agree with TRBD1. V lost 5 bases to trimming and J lost 6 bases; unmatched junction nucleotides: 7. Germline lookup yields CDR1 SGHNT and CDR2 YYREEE (reference sequence). This CDR3 comprises 14 residues.